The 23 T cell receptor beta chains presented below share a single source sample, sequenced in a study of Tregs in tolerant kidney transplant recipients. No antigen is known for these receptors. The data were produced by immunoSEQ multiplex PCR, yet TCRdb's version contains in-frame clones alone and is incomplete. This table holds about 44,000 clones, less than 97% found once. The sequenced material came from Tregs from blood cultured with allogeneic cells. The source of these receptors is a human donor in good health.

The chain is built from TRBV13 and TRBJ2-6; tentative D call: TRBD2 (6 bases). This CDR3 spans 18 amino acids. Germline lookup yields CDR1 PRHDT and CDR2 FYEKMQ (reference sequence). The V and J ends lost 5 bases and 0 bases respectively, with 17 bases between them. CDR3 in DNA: TGTGCCAGCAGCCAGGACGGGACTGTGCTCTCTGGGGCCAACGTCCTGACTTTC. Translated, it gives CASSQDGTVLSGANVLTF.

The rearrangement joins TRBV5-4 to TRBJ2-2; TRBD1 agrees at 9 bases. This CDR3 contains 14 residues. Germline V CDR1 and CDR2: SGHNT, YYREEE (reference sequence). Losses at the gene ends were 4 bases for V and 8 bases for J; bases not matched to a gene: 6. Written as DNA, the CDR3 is TGTGCCAGCAGCCGGGACAGGGTGTCGGGGGAGCTGTTTTTT. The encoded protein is CASSRDRVSGELFF.

DNA of the CDR3: TGTGCCAGCAGTGAACAGGGCTTCTCCTACAATGAGCAGTTCTTC. Translating gives CASSEQGFSYNEQFF. V gene TRBV2 combines with J gene TRBJ2-1; weak D call: TRBD1 (5 bases). V lost 2 bases and J 0 bases, leaving 8 bases between the germline ends. From germline, CDR1 is SNHLY and CDR2 FYNNEI. The CDR3 has 15 residues.

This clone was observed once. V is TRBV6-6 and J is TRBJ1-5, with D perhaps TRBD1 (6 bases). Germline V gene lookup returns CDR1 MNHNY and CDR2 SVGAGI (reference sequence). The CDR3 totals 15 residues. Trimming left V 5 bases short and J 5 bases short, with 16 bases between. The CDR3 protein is CASSLLRGFDQPQHF. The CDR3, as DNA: TGTGCCAGCAGTCTACTCAGGGGTTTTGATCAGCCCCAGCATTTT.

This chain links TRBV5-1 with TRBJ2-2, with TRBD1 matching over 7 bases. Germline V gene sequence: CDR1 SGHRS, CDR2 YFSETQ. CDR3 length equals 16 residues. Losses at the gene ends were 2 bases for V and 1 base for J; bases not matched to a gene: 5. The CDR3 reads CASSFTTGRNTGELFF. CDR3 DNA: TGCGCCAGCAGCTTCACGACAGGGAGGAACACCGGGGAGCTGTTTTTT.

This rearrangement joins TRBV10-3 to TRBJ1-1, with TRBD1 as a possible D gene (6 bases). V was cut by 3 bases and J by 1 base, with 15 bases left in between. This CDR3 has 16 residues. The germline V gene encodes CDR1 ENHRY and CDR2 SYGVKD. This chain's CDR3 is CAISETGQKRNTEAFF. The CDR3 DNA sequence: TGTGCCATCAGTGAAACCGGACAGAAAAGGAACACTGAAGCTTTCTTT.

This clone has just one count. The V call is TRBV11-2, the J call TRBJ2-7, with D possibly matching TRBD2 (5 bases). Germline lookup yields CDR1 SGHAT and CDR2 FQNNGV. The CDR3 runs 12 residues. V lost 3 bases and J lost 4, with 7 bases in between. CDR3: CASSLSGYEQYF. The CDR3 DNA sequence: TGTGCCAGCAGCTTGTCGGGGTACGAGCAGTACTTC.

DNA of the CDR3: TGTGCCAGCAGCGTTACCCCAGGGGACCGAGGCTTCTATGGCTACACCTTC. Residues: CASSVTPGDRGFYGYTF. This chain joins TRBV7-9 and TRBJ1-2, with D perhaps matching TRBD1 (6 bases). The germline V gene has CDR1 SEHNR and CDR2 FQNEAQ (reference sequence). V was pared by 5 bases and J by 4 bases, with 23 bases between. The CDR3 contains 17 residues.

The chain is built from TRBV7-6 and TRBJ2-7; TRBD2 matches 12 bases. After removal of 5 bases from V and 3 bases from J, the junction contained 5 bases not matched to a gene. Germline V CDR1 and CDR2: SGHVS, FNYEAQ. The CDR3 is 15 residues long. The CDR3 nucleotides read TGTGCCAGCAGCATAACTAGCGGGGGGCTCTACGAGCAGTACTTC. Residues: CASSITSGGLYEQYF.

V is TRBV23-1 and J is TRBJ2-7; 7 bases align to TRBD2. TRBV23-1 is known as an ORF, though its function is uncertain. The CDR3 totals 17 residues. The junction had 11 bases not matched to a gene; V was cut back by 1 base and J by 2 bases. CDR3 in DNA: TGCGCCAGCAGTCAATATTTAAGGGCGGGAGTCCCCTACGAGCAGTACTTC. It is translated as CASSQYLRAGVPYEQYF.

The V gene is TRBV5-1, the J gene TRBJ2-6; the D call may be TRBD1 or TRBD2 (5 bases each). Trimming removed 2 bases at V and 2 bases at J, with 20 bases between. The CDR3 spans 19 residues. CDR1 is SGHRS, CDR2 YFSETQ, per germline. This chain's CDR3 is CASSFSLLGTFTGANVLTF. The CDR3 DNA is TGCGCCAGCAGCTTCTCACTGTTGGGGACCTTTACTGGGGCCAACGTCCTGACTTTC.

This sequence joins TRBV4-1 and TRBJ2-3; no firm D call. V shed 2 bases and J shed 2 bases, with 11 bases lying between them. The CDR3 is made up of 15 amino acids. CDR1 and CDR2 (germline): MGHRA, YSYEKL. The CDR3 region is CASSQTPRPTDTQYF. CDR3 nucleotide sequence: TGCGCCAGCAGCCAAACCCCTAGGCCCACAGATACGCAGTATTTT.

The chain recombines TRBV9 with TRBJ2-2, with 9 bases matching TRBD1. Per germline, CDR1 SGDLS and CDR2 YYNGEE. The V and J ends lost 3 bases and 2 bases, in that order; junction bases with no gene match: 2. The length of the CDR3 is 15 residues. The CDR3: CASSDRGLNTGELFF. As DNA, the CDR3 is TGTGCCAGCAGCGACAGGGGGCTAAACACCGGGGAGCTGTTTTTT.

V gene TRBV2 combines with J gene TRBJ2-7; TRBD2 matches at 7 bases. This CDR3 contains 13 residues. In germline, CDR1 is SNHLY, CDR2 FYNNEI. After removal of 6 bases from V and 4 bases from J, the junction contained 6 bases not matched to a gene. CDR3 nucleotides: TGTGCCAGCAGAGCGGGGCCGCTATACGAGCAGTACTTC. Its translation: CASRAGPLYEQYF.

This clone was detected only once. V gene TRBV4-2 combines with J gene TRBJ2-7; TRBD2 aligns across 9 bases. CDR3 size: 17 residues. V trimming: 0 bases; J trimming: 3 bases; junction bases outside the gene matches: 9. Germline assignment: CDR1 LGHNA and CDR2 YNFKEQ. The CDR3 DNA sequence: TGTGCCAGCAGCCAAGATTCGGCGCTAGCGGGGTTCTACGAGCAGTACTTC. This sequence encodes CASSQDSALAGFYEQYF.

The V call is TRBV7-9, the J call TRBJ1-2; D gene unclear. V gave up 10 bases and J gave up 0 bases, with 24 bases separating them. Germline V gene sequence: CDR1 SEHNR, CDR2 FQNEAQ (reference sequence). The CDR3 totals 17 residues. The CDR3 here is CAIGPTTPQRSNYGYTF. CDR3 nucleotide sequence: TGTGCCATTGGACCGACGACGCCTCAAAGATCTAACTATGGCTACACCTTC.

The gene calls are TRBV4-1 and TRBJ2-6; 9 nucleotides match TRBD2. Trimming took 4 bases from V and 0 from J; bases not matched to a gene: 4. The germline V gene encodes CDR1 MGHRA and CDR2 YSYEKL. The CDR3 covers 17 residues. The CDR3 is CASSPGLATSGANVLTF. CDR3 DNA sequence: TGCGCCAGCAGCCCGGGACTAGCCACCTCTGGGGCCAACGTCCTGACTTTC.

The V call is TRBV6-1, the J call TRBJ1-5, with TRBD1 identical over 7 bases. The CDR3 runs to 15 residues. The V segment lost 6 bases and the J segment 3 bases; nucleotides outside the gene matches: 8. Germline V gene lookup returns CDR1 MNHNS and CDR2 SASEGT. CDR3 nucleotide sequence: TGTGCCAGCAGACCGGGACAGCTTCACAATCAGCCCCAGCATTTT. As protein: CASRPGQLHNQPQHF.

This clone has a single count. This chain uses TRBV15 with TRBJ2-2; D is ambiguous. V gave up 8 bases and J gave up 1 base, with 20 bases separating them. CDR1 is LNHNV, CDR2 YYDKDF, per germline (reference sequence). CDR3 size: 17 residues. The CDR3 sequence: CATQKAKVGLNTGELFF. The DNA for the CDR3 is TGTGCCACCCAAAAGGCCAAAGTAGGATTGAACACCGGGGAGCTGTTTTTT.

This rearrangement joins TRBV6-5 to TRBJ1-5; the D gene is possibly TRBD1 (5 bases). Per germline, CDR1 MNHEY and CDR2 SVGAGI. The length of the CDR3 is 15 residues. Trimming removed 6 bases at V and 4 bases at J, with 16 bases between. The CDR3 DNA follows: TGTGCCAGCAGAGGGGCCTCCTCAGGGAATCAGCCCCAGCATTTT. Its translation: CASRGASSGNQPQHF.

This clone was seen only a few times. CDR3 amino acids: CATSGGILDQPQHF. CDR3 in DNA: TGTGCCACTTCCGGGGGCATCCTCGATCAGCCCCAGCATTTT. This chain links TRBV10-3 with TRBJ1-5, with D maybe TRBD1 (6 bases). CDR3 size: 14 residues. Looked up from germline, CDR1 is ENHRY and CDR2 is SYGVKD. V lost 10 bases and J 5 bases, leaving 18 bases between the germline ends.

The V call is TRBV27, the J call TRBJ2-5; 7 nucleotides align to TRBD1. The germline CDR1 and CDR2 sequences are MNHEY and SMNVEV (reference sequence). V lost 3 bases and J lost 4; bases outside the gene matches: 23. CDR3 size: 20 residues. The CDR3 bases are TGTGCCAGCAGTTTCCCGCAATTTGATCCCGAGACAGGGTTGGGAGAGACCCAGTACTTC. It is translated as CASSFPQFDPETGLGETQYF.

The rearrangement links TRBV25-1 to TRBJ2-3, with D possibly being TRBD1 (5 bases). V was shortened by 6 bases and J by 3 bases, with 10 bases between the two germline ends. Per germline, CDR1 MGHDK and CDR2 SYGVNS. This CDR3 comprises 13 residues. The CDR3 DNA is TGTGCCAGCAGAGATCAGGGAACAGATACGCAGTATTTT. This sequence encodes CASRDQGTDTQYF.